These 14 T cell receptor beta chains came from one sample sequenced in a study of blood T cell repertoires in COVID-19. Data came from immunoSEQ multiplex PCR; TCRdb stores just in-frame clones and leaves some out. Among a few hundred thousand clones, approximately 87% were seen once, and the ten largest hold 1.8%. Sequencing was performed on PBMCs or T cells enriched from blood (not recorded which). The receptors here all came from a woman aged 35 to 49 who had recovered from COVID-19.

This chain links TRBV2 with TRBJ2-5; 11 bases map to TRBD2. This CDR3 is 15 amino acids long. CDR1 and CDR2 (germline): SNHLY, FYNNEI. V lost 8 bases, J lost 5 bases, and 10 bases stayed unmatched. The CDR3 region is CASGGTSGPRETQYF. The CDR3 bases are TGTGCCAGCGGGGGGACTAGCGGTCCCCGCGAGACCCAGTACTTC.

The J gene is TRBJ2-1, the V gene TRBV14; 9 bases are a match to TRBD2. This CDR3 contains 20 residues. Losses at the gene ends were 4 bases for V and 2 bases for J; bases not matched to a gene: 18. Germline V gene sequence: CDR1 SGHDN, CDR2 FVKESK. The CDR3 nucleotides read TGTGCCAGCAGCCTGGGACTAGCAAGAGGAGGACCCGCCCCCTACAATGAGCAGTTCTTC. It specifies CASSLGLARGGPAPYNEQFF.

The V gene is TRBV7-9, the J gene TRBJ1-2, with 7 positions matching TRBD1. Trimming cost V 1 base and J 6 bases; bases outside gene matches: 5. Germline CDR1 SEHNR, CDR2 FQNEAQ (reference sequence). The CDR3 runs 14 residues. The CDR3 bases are TGTGCCAGCAGCTTAGGACAGGGCCCGGATGGCTACACCTTC. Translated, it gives CASSLGQGPDGYTF.

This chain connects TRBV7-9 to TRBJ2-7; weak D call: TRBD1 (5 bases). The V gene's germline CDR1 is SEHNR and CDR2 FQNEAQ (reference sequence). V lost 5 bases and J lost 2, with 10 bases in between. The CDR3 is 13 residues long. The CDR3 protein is CASSPRETYEQYF. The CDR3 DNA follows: TGTGCCAGCAGCCCCAGGGAAACCTACGAGCAGTACTTC.

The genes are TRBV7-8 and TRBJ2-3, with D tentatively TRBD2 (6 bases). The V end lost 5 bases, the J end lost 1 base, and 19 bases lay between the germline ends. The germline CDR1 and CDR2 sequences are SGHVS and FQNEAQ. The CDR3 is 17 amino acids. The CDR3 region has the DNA TGTGCCAGCAGCGTAAGACGCGGGACGGCTGGCACAGATACGCAGTATTTT. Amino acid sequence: CASSVRRGTAGTDTQYF.

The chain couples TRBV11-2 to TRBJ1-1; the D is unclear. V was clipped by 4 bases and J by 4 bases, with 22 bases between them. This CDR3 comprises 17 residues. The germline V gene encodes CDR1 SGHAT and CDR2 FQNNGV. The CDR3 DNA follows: TGTGCCAGCAGCTCCCAAAATGGTGGGCCCCTGGCCACTGAAGCTTTCTTT. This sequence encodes CASSSQNGGPLATEAFF.

The DNA of the CDR3 is TGTGCCAGCAGCTTAATAGGACAGGGCACTGAAGCTTTCTTT. Amino acid sequence: CASSLIGQGTEAFF. The V gene is TRBV7-9, the J gene TRBJ1-1; 8 bases agree with TRBD1. The V segment lost 2 bases and the J segment 4 bases; nucleotides outside the gene matches: 3. The CDR3 loop spans 14 amino acids. Germline V gene data show CDR1 as SEHNR and CDR2 as FQNEAQ (reference sequence).

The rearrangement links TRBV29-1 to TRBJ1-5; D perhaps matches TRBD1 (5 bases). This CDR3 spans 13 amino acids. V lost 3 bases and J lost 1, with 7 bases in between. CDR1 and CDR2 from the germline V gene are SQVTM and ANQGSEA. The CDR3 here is CSVETESNQPQHF. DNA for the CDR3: TGCAGCGTTGAGACAGAAAGCAATCAGCCCCAGCATTTT. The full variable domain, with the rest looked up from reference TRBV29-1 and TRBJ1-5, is SAVISQKPSRDICQRGTSLTIQCQVDSQVTMMFWYRQQPGQSLTLIATANQGSEATYESGFVIDKFPISRPNLTFSTLTVSNMSPEDSSIYLCSVETESNQPQHFGDGTRLSIL.

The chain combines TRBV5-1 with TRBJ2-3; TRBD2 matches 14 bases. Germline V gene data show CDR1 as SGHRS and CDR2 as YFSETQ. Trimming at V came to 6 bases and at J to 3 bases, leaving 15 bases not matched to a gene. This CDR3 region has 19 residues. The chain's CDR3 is CASKKGLAGDRAVTDTQYF. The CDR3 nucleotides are TGCGCCAGCAAGAAGGGACTAGCGGGAGACCGCGCCGTGACAGATACGCAGTATTTT.

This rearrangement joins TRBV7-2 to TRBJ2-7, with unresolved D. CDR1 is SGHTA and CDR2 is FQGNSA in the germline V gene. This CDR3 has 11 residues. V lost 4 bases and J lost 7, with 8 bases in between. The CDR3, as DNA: TGTGCCAGCAGCTACCGGTTTGAGCAGTACTTC. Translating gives CASSYRFEQYF.

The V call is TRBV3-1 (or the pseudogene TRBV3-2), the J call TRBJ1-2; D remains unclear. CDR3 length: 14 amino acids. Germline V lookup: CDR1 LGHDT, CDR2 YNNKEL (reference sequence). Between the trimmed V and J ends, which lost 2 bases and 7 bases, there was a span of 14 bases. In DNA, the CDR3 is TGTGCCAGCAGCCAACCAGTGGGCAGTAGTGGCTACACCTTC. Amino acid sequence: CASSQPVGSSGYTF.

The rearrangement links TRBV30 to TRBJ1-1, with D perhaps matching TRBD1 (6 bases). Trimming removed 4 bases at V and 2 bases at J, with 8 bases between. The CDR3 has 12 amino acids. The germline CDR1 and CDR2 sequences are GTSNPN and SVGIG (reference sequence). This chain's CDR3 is CAWNRDNTEAFF. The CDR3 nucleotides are TGTGCCTGGAACAGGGACAACACTGAAGCTTTCTTT.

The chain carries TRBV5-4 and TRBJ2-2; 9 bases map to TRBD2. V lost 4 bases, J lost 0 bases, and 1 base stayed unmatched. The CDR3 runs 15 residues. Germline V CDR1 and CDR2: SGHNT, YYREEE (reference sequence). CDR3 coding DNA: TGTGCCAGCAGCCTAGCGGGGACGAACACCGGGGAGCTGTTTTTT. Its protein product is CASSLAGTNTGELFF.

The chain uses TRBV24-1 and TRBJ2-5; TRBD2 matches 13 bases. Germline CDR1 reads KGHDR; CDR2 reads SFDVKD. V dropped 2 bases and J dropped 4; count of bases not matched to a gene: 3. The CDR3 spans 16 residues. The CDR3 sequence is CATSDWTSGRVETQYF. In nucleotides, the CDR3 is TGTGCCACCAGTGATTGGACTAGCGGGAGAGTAGAGACCCAGTACTTC.